One sample yielded the 13 T cell receptor beta chains listed below, sequenced in a study of vaccination effects on CD4 cells after COVID-19. Generated by immunoSEQ multiplex PCR, the TCRdb table keeps only in-frame clones and is missing some. The sample lists approximately 74,000 clones; roughly 74% were seen once. Antigens for these TCRs are unknown. Antigen-specific CD4+ T cell clonotypes were called by their expansion after viral peptide-pool culture in ViraFEST. Subsequent to roughly 10 days of culture, CD4+ T cells were isolated. Each vaccine recipient was nucleocapsid antibody negative and had no prior SARS-CoV-2 infection. The material sequenced was CD4+ T cells from PBMCs cultured with HCoV-NL63 spike peptides, taken before COVID-19 vaccination. The receptor set was obtained from a human donor who received a COVID-19 vaccine.

This chain uses TRBV6-1 with TRBJ2-3; D not certain. V dropped 3 bases and J dropped 4 bases, with 17 bases sitting between them. CDR3 length: 16 amino acids. Germline loops: CDR1 MNHNS, CDR2 SASEGT. The CDR3 loop reads CASSDLGGVVSDTQYF. In nucleotides, the CDR3 is TGTGCCAGCAGTGACCTCGGTGGAGTAGTCTCAGATACGCAGTATTTT.

The chain has TRBV7-6 and TRBJ2-3; 10 bases agree with TRBD2. The CDR3 sequence is 17 residues long. J was trimmed by 2 bases and V by 6 bases; bases with no gene match: 11. Germline loops: CDR1 SGHVS, CDR2 FNYEAQ. The CDR3 coding sequence is TGTGCCAGCAGTCCCAGACTAGCGGGCCCGGCCACAGATACGCAGTATTTT. It is translated as CASSPRLAGPATDTQYF.

The rearrangement links TRBV19 to TRBJ2-5; D may be TRBD1 or TRBD2 (6 bases each). The germline CDR1 and CDR2 sequences are LNHDA and SQIVND (reference sequence). The CDR3 is made up of 15 amino acids. Trimming took off 6 bases at V and 5 bases at J, with 19 bases between the two ends. Here the CDR3 DNA reads TGTGCCAGTAGACCCATTGACAGAGGGGGGGAGACCCAGTACTTC. It encodes CASRPIDRGGETQYF.

The rearrangement uses TRBV15 and TRBJ1-5; D unclear. Germline loops: CDR1 LNHNV, CDR2 YYDKDF (reference sequence). This CDR3 is 13 amino acids long. V lost 0 bases and J 10 bases, leaving 10 bases between the germline ends. The CDR3 loop reads CATSRDGGSPQHF. The CDR3 region has the DNA TGTGCCACCAGCAGAGATGGAGGGAGTCCCCAGCATTTT.

The chain carries TRBV6-1 and TRBJ1-1, with D unclear. V lost 3 bases and J lost 1, with 6 bases in between. From germline, CDR1 is MNHNS and CDR2 SASEGT. The CDR3 runs 13 residues. CDR3 residues: CASSEGANTEAFF. In DNA, the CDR3 is TGTGCCAGCAGTGAGGGCGCGAACACTGAAGCTTTCTTT.

This rearrangement joins TRBV7-6 to TRBJ2-6, with 11 nucleotides matching TRBD1. V lost 5 bases and J lost 0; bases outside the gene matches: 6. Germline values: CDR1 SGHVS, CDR2 FNYEAQ. This CDR3 contains 18 residues. CDR3 loop: CASSLWTGGVSGANVLTF. The CDR3 DNA follows: TGTGCCAGCAGCCTTTGGACAGGGGGCGTCTCTGGGGCCAACGTCCTGACTTTC.

The chain couples TRBV10-3 to TRBJ1-1; D is perhaps TRBD1 (5 bases). The CDR3 runs 15 residues. From germline, CDR1 is ENHRY and CDR2 SYGVKD. V lost 4 bases, J lost 3 bases, and 15 bases lay in between. The CDR3 sequence is CAISGGLLRDTEAFF. Here the CDR3 DNA reads TGTGCCATCAGTGGGGGACTCCTCCGGGACACTGAAGCTTTCTTT.

The chain links TRBV24-1 to TRBJ2-5; 11 positions match TRBD1. The germline V gene has CDR1 KGHDR and CDR2 SFDVKD. The junction had 3 bases not matched to a gene; V was cut back by 4 bases and J by 3 bases. The CDR3 is made up of 15 amino acids. CDR3 coding DNA: TGTGCCACCAGTGAAACGGGACAGGGGGAAGAGACCCAGTACTTC. Its protein is CATSETGQGEETQYF.

This chain uses TRBV7-2 with TRBJ2-5; maybe TRBD2 (6 bases). The germline V gene encodes CDR1 SGHTA and CDR2 FQGNSA. With 1 base removed from V and 5 bases from J, the gap between germline ends came to 11 bases. The length of the CDR3 is 14 residues. CDR3 DNA: TGTGCCAGCAGCTTAGGTGGAGGGCGTGAGACCCAGTACTTC. It yields the protein CASSLGGGRETQYF.

The chain couples TRBV12-5 to TRBJ2-7; D unresolved. V was cut by 0 bases and J by 3 bases, with 12 bases left in between. The germline V gene encodes CDR1 LGHNT and CDR2 FRNRAP. The CDR3 sequence is 15 residues long. The CDR3 coding sequence is TGTGCTAGTGGTTTGGTCACTTCCTCGATCTACGAGCAGTACGTC. This codes for CASGLVTSSIYEQYV.

The chain uses TRBV2 and TRBJ2-2, with a possible D match to TRBD1 (5 bases). The germline V and J ends were trimmed by 6 bases and 0 bases, with 8 bases remaining between them. The germline CDR1 and CDR2 sequences are SNHLY and FYNNEI. The CDR3 covers 14 residues. The chain's CDR3 is CASSRTTNTGELFF. Written as DNA, the CDR3 is TGTGCCAGCAGCCGGACAACGAACACCGGGGAGCTGTTTTTT.

The rearrangement uses TRBV18 and TRBJ1-1; D gene ambiguous. The CDR3 sequence is 13 residues long. Germline V CDR1 and CDR2: KGHSH, LQKENI. V gave up 6 bases and J gave up 1 base, with 9 bases separating them. The CDR3 here is CASSTWENTEAFF. Written as DNA, the CDR3 is TGTGCCAGCTCGACGTGGGAGAACACTGAAGCTTTCTTT.

V is TRBV5-1 and J is TRBJ2-5; maybe TRBD2 (5 bases). V lost 0 bases, J lost 5 bases, and 11 bases lay in between. The CDR3 totals 14 residues. Germline assignment: CDR1 SGHRS and CDR2 YFSETQ. The CDR3 bases are TGCGCCAGCAGCTTGGGCGCTAGCTCGGAGACCCAGTACTTC. Amino acid sequence: CASSLGASSETQYF. The variable domain in full, with the rest retrieved from reference TRBV5-1 and TRBJ2-5, is KAGVTQTPRYLIKTRGQQVTLSCSPISGHRSVSWYQQTPGQGLQFLFEYFSETQRNKGNFPGRFSGRQFSNSRSEMNVSTLELGDSALYLCASSLGASSETQYFGPGTRLLVL.